The clone carrying this T cell receptor (beta chain) has at least ten counts. These data are taken from a study of CD8+CD57+ T cells in acquired aplastic anemia. The TCR beta profiling, which covered VDJ combination and CDR3 sequence, was carried out using genomic DNA as the template. TCRdb ran MiXCR on the reads and lists one entry per CDR3 protein. The sample shows about 180,000 distinct CDR3 sequences, around 50% of them seen only once. Germline-derived CDR1 and CDR2 are SGDLS and YYNGEE. V was trimmed by 1 base and J by 7 bases, leaving 3 bases between them. The CDR3 extends over 12 amino acids. It was patients with CD8+CD57+ cell expansion by flow cytometry who were chosen for sequencing.

The chain uses TRBV9 and TRBJ1-6; D is unresolved. The clonotype originates from a human donor with aplastic anemia. The sequenced material came from sorted CD4+, CD8+, or CD8+CD57+ T cells (not recorded which) from PBMCs. The CDR3 DNA is TGTGCCAGCAGCGTAATGAATTCACCCCTCCACTTT. Its translation is CASSVMNSPLHF. The full variable domain, rest sourced from reference TRBV9 and TRBJ1-6, is DSGVTQTPKHLITATGQRVTLRCSPRSGDLSVYWYQQSLDQGLQFLIQYYNGEERAKGNILERFSAQQFPDLHSELNLSSLELGDSALYFCASSVMNSPLHFGNGTRLTVT.